This T cell receptor beta chain originates from a study of neurological immune-mediated disorders (dated by TCRdb to about 2019). For the wider study: The study compared peripheral blood TCR-beta repertoires of HTLV-I-associated myelopathy (HAM/TSP) patients, multiple sclerosis patients and healthy controls using UMI-based sequencing. Each longitudinal HAM/TSP and healthy donor was sampled at 3 time-points spaced at about 3-40 month intervals. The 106 TCR-beta libraries covered PBMC samples along with longitudinal samples, technical triplicates, and paired sorted CD4+ and CD8+ T-cell subsets. The cohort comprised 68 subjects: 14 HAM/TSP patients, around 35 multiple sclerosis patients and around 20 healthy controls. The research as a whole found: No identical CDR3 amino acid sequences were shared among expanded clones across subjects, suggesting private TCR-beta repertoires in all groups. TCR clonal expansion was greatest in HAM/TSP patients and smallest in MS patients, who ranked below even healthy controls.

Sequences LNHDA (CDR1) and SQIVND (CDR2) are obtained from the germline V gene (reference sequence). From the cysteine through the phenylalanine, the CDR3 covers 15 amino acids. Only the CDR3 part of the read is kept: 45 bases, read in frame from the first base. V gives up 4 bases and J gives up 4 bases, and the segment between their germline ends measures 14 bases. What this sample's time point label stands for: longitudinal time-point 1 (baseline). The healthy controls were volunteers from blood banks in Maryland, USA. For unsorted PBMC libraries, 2 million PBMCs were used after storage in RNAlater at -80 degrees C until RNA extraction. Peripheral blood was subjected to Ficoll-Hypaque density gradient centrifugation to isolate PBMCs, which were then cryopreserved in liquid nitrogen. cDNA was synthesized by template-switch 5'RACE using a primer carrying a 10-nucleotide random unique molecular identifier by which each TCR transcript was tagged. Each sequencing run produced over 190 million TCR-beta sequences covering 15-18 subjects. The RNeasy kit was used to extract total RNA. The KAPA Real-time Library Amplification kit was used to amplify TCR-beta VDJ regions with primers targeting the TCR constant region and the 5'RACE anchor. Sample indexes and Illumina adaptors were added in a first PCR, and a second PCR then increased library yield. The roughly 650 bp TCR product was size-selected on a 2% E-gel SizeSelection system after Ampure bead purification. Before pooling, libraries had their quality checked on a Bioanalyzer, their concentration measured with Qubit, and their quantity determined with the Kapa Library Quantification kit. An Illumina HiSeq 2500 was used to sequence the libraries paired-end at 2 x 150 bp. To increase sequence diversity, roughly 24-32% phiX was spiked into each library pool. Concerning the study's data processing: The UMI-based MiGEC pipeline processed quality-filtered reads and removed over 80% of raw TCR sequences during error correction. IMGT germline references were used for aligning VDJ genes, and each clonotype was defined as a unique CDR3 amino acid sequence together with its V-J genes. Clonal expansion, Shannon diversity and CDR3 relatedness (CalcPairwiseDistances, ClusterSamples) were evaluated with VDJtools, and phylogenetic trees were built with CLCbio workbench. Expanded clones were defined as having at least 8 unique UMIs, based on coefficient-of-variation modelling across technical triplicates. The public reads were run again by TCRdb, first through fastp at Q25 and then through MiXCR, and only productive beta chains were kept. Here each entry gathers all rows of one CDR3 protein and keeps the most common genes and DNA. TCRdb's processing, not the authors', yielded these V and J calls. The sample table shows 60,000 to 90,000 distinct CDR3 sequences, and about 10% are seen once. 9.5% to 10% of the sample rests with the top ten.

About this clonotype itself: The antigen it recognizes is unknown. It has no much larger one-base neighbor in the sample; base qualities were not kept.

Here the chain combines TRBV19 and TRBJ1-5; no confident D gene assignment can be made. The sequence was collected from a man aged 30 to 39 in good health. The sample consisted of PBMCs. The nucleotide sequence is given as TGTGCCAGTAGTACCGGGCCAAGAGAAAATCAGCCCCAGCATTTT. Protein translation: CASSTGPRENQPQHF.